This is a list of T cell receptor beta chains from one sample in a study of cytomegalovirus exposure and HLA in healthy donors. Repertoires were generated with immunoSEQ multiplex PCR, while TCRdb's copy carries only in-frame clones and drops some. The sample lists about 150,000 clones, 64% seen once, with roughly 3.1% in the top ten. Material: PBMCs. The source of these receptors is a woman between 25 and 40 years old in good health and CMV-seropositive. Both conserved end residues are part of each CDR3. The D gene is left open where the match is weak. The listing skips clone size in some rows; elsewhere it reads once, few, many or a size class.

d_gene,v_gene,abundance,j_gene,CDR3nt,CDR3aa
-,TRBV6-4,-,TRBJ1-2,TGTGCCAGCAGTGACGGGGAAGGGGGATCCAACTATGGCTACACCTTC,CASSDGEGGSNYGYTF
TRBD1,TRBV5-1,-,TRBJ1-5,TGCGCCAGCAGCCCCGGACAGGGGAGCAATCAGCCCCAGCATTTT,CASSPGQGSNQPQHF
TRBD2,TRBV5-1,-,TRBJ2-5,TGCGCCAGCAGCTCCCACCTAGCGGGAGAGACCCAGTACTTC,CASSSHLAGETQYF
-,TRBV18,-,TRBJ1-1,TGTGCCAGCTCACCCAAAGACTGGGCTGAAGCTTTCTTT,CASSPKDWAEAFF
TRBD2,TRBV4-2,-,TRBJ2-3,TGTGCCAGCAGCCCTCGGACTAGCGGGACTACAGATACGCAGTATTTT,CASSPRTSGTTDTQYF
-,TRBV28,-,TRBJ1-2,TGTGCCAGCAGTCTCCCCTCGGGCTATGGCTACACCTTC,CASSLPSGYGYTF
-,TRBV21-1,-,TRBJ2-7,TGTGCCAGCAGCAAAGTCCGCACTAGCGGGGGCTACGAGCAGTACTTC,CASSKVRTSGGYEQYF
TRBD1,TRBV7-6,-,TRBJ2-7,TGTGCCAGCAGCGATCGACAGGGGAGAGGGTACGAGCAGTACTTC,CASSDRQGRGYEQYF
-,TRBV29-1,once,TRBJ2-5,TGCAGCGTTGAAGGCGGGGCAGTAGAGACCCAGTACTTC,CSVEGGAVETQYF
-,TRBV2,-,TRBJ1-4,TGTGCCAGCAAGATTGGGGAGATTAGGGCTAATGAAAAACTGTTTTTT,CASKIGEIRANEKLFF